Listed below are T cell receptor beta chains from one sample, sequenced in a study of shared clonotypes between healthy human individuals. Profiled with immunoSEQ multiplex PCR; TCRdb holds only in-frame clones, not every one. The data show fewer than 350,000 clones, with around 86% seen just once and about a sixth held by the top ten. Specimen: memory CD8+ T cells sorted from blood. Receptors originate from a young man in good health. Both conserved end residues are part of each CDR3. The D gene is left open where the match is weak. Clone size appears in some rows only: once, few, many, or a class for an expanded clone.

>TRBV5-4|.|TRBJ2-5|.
CASSLVRGPRTQYF
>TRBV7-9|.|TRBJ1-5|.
CASSLGGTNQPQHF
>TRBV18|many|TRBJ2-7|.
CASSPPGSWGYEQYF
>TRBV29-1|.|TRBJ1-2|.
CSVPRREGYGYTF
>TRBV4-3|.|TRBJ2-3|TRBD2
CASSQGPAGVPISTDTQYF
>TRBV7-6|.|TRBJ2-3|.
CASSLSWDSDTQYF
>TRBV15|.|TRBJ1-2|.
CATRPRTGSYGYTF
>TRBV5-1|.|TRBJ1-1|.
CASSPGLNTEAFF
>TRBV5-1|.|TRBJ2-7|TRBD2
CASSTTSGYEQYF
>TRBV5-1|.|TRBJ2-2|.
CASSVLEGAVGELFF
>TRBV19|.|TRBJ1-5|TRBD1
CASRGGVQPQHF
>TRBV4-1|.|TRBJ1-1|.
CASSQEITNTEAFF
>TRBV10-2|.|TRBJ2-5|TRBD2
CASSDPGLAGVVEETQYF
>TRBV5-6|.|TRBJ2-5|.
CASSVTKFRIVDQETQYF
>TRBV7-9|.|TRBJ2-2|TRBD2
CASSRPVILAERGELFF
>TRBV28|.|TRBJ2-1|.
CASSPPFLSSYNEQFF
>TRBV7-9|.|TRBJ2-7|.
CASSPVRGIWGFSSYEQYF
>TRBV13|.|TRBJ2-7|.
CASSLGHSYEQYF
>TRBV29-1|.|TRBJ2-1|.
CSVIRTDYNEQFF
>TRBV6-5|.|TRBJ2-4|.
CASSYSSGGIQYF
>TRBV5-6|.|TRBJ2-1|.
CASSLGRGSSYNEQFF
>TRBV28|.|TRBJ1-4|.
CASSFTGSQVAFREKLFF
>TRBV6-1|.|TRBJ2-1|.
CASSDTDTGNNEQFF
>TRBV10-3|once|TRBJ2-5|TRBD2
CATGTDTSGAPETQYF
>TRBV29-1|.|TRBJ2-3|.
CSVELALLKGQTSTDTQYF
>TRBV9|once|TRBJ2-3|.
CASSVELTRRCMGTQYF
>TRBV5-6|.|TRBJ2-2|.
CASSGTPNTGELFF
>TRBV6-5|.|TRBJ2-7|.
CASSYSGTHYEQYF
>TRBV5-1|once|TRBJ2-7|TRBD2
CASSGGTSGSRTVGNYEQYF
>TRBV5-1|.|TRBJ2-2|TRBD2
CASSLGLAGANTGELFF
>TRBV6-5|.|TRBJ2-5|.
CASSYSMGETQYF
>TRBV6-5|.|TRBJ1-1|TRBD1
CASSTRQGVTEAFF
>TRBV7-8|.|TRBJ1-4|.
CASNTGVREKLFF
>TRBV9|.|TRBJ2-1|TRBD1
CASSLSRDRPLDEQFF
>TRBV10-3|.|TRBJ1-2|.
CAISESRAGEMYGYTF
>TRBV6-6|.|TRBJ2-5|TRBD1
CASSSGGSFQETQYF
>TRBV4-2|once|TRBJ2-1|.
CASSQDQREEQFF
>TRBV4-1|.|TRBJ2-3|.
CASSGAAEDTQYF
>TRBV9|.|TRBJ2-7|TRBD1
CASSADRGRLMDEQYF
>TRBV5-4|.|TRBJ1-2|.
CASSLGHDYGYTF
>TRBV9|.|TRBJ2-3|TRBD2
CASSHGTSGDVAQYF
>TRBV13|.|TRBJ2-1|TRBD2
CASSSPGTSVYNEQFF
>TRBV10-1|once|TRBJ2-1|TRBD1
CASSIGQGENDEQFF
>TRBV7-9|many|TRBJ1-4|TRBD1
CASSLNAGGGEKLFF
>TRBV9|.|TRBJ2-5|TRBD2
CASSVGYSPGGQETQYF
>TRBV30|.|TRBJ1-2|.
CAWSVHQALGYTF